Below, 10 T cell receptor beta chains from the same sample are listed, as sequenced in a study of cytomegalovirus exposure and HLA in healthy donors. Primers for the PCR totalled 60 Vbeta and 13 Jbeta. Assay: immunoSEQ multiplex PCR; the TCRdb copy retains only in-frame clones and omits some. This table holds about 190,000 clones, roughly 80% found once. Sequenced: PBMCs. These receptors all stem from a man in his fifties or sixties in good health and CMV-seronegative.

The V call is TRBV5-5, the J call TRBJ2-6; D is uncertain. Trimming removed 4 bases at V and 0 bases at J, with 5 bases between. The CDR3 runs 14 residues. In germline, CDR1 is SGHKS, CDR2 YYEKEE (reference sequence). This CDR3 is CASSMSSGANVLTF. CDR3 bases: TGTGCCAGCAGCATGAGCTCTGGGGCCAACGTCCTGACTTTC. Variable domain in full (rest from reference TRBV5-5 and TRBJ2-6): DAGVTQSPTHLIKTRGQQVTLRCSPISGHKSVSWYQQVLGQGPQFIFQYYEKEERGRGNFPDRFSARQFPNYSSELNVNALLLGDSALYLCASSMSSGANVLTFGAGSRLTVL.

This rearrangement joins TRBV5-6 to TRBJ2-2; D is unclear. Germline CDR1 reads SGHDT; CDR2 reads YYEEEE. The CDR3 has 14 amino acids. Trimming cost V 7 bases and J 2 bases, with 12 bases left between them. CDR3 coding DNA: TGTGCCAGCTGCCGGTCGGTAAACACCGGGGAGCTGTTTTTT. Translation: CASCRSVNTGELFF. Based on the CDR3 plus reference TRBV5-6 and TRBJ2-2, the full variable domain is DAGVTQSPTHLIKTRGQQVTLRCSPKSGHDTVSWYQQALGQGPQFIFQYYEEEERQRGNFPDRFSGHQFPNYSSELNVNALLLGDSALYLCASCRSVNTGELFFGEGSRLTVL.

This chain connects TRBV5-4 to TRBJ2-1, with a possible D match to TRBD2 (5 bases). CDR3 length: 15 residues. Germline V lookup: CDR1 SGHNT, CDR2 YYREEE (reference sequence). V lost 0 bases and J lost 4, with 11 bases in between. DNA for the CDR3: TGTGCCAGCAGCTTGGGCGCGGGTGGTTACAATGAGCAGTTCTTC. It is translated as CASSLGAGGYNEQFF.

The chain uses TRBV2 and TRBJ2-3; 8 positions agree with TRBD2. J lost 3 bases, V lost 2 bases, and 4 bases had no gene match. This CDR3 is 15 amino acids long. Per germline, CDR1 SNHLY and CDR2 FYNNEI. This chain's CDR3 is CASSEFQRGTDTQYF. The CDR3 DNA is TGTGCCAGCAGTGAATTCCAGCGGGGGACAGATACGCAGTATTTT. The entire variable domain, with the rest obtained from reference TRBV2 and TRBJ2-3, is as follows: EPEVTQTPSHQVTQMGQEVILRCVPISNHLYFYWYRQILGQKVEFLVSFYNNEISEKSEIFDDQFSVERPDGSNFTLKIRSTKLEDSAMYFCASSEFQRGTDTQYFGPGTRLTVL.

The DNA for the CDR3 is TGTGCCAGCAGTTTATTTCGGAGGAACACTGAAGCTTTCTTT. Translation gives CASSLFRRNTEAFF. This chain links TRBV28 with TRBJ1-1, with unresolved D. The V gene lost 1 base and the J gene lost 1 base, with 7 bases spanning the gap. The V gene's germline CDR1 is MDHEN and CDR2 SYDVKM. The length of the CDR3 is 14 residues.

A remark on this clone: The CDR3 ends on some other residue instead of the conserved phenylalanine or tryptophan, so this is likely a read error. The DNA is omitted, as the CDR3 cannot be located on it reliably, and the CDR3 follows TCRdb's listing. The chain uses TRBV2 and TRBJ1-2. Ends included, the CDR3 has 8 residues. Germline V gene data show CDR1 as SNHLY and CDR2 as FYNNEI. CDR3 loop: CATSRGLP.

The table lists this clone with a few counts. The rearrangement joins TRBV27 to TRBJ2-5; 7 bases map to TRBD2. The better agreement between TRBJ2-7 and the DNA end casts doubt on the J call. The CDR3 spans 13 residues. Germline V gene data show CDR1 as MNHEY and CDR2 as SMNVEV (reference sequence). The CDR3 region is CASSLGGSYEQYF. The CDR3 nucleotides are TGTGCCAGCAGTCTCGGGGGGAGCTACGAGCAGTACTTC.

The genes are TRBV29-1 and TRBJ2-7; D not certain. The CDR3 contains 11 residues. With 4 bases removed from V and 0 bases from J, the gap between germline ends came to 4 bases. From germline, CDR1 is SQVTM and CDR2 ANQGSEA. CDR3 DNA: TGCAGCGTTGGCAGCTCCTACGAGCAGTACTTC. Translating it yields CSVGSSYEQYF.

CDR3 sequence: CASSQDGIASTSTDTQYF. The CDR3 DNA reads as TGTGCCAGCAGCCAAGATGGGATAGCGAGCACTAGCACAGATACGCAGTATTTT. The rearrangement joins TRBV4-2 to TRBJ2-3, with D possibly matching TRBD2 (5 bases). The germline V gene encodes CDR1 LGHNA and CDR2 YNFKEQ. V shed 0 bases and J shed 0 bases, with 16 bases lying between them. The CDR3 spans 18 residues.

This clone came up once. The chain combines TRBV5-1 with TRBJ1-2; TRBD1 might be the D (5 bases). The V and J ends lost 4 bases and 4 bases respectively, with 17 bases between them. The CDR3 spans 15 residues. Germline V gene lookup returns CDR1 SGHRS and CDR2 YFSETQ. The CDR3 bases are TGCGCCAGCAGCCCCACGGGGGGATGGAGCTATGGCTACACCTTC. Translating it yields CASSPTGGWSYGYTF. The full variable domain, completed using reference TRBV5-1 and TRBJ1-2, is KAGVTQTPRYLIKTRGQQVTLSCSPISGHRSVSWYQQTPGQGLQFLFEYFSETQRNKGNFPGRFSGRQFSNSRSEMNVSTLELGDSALYLCASSPTGGWSYGYTFGSGTRLTVV.